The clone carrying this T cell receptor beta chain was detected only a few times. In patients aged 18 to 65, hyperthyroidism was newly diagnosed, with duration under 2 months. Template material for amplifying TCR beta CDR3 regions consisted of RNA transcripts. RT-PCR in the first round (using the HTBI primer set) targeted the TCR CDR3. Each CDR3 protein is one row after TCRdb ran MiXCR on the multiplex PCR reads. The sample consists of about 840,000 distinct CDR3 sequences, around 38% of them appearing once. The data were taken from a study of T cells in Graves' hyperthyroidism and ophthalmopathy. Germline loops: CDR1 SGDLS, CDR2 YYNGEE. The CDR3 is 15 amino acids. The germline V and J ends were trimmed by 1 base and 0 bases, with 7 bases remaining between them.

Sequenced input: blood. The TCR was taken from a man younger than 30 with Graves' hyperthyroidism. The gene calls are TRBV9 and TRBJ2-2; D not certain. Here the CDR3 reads CASSVYSSNTGELFF. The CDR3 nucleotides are TGTGCCAGCAGCGTATACAGCTCGAACACCGGGGAGCTGTTTTTT.